This T cell receptor beta chain was sequenced in a study of regulatory T cells in long-lasting Graves disease (dated by TCRdb to 2020 to 2022). About the study as a whole: Persistent Graves' disease was defined as persistently positive TSH receptor autoantibodies together with antithyroid drug treatment for over 5 years. The study was registered as a clinical trial and conducted in China. A total of about 33 samples were covered by TCR sequencing, comprising 13 persistent and 20 or so newly diagnosed Graves' disease patients. Antithyroid drugs had been taken for approximately 10 years on average by persistent Graves' disease patients in the clinical cohort. Peripheral blood TCR sequencing and RNA sequencing compared persistent Graves' disease patients with newly diagnosed Graves' disease patients. Here is what the overall study found, with its caveats: A larger number of public clonotypes was shared among persistent patients (over 2,500) than among newly diagnosed patients (approximately 1,000). Sequencing and analysis were restricted to the TCR beta chain. As a limitation, the authors acknowledged that the small sample size may reduce accuracy. Because the primary lesion, thyroid tissue, could not be accessed, the study looked at peripheral blood alone. Lower TCR Shannon entropy and fewer highly expanded clones were observed in persistent Graves' disease patients than in newly diagnosed patients, which suggested clonal expansion. Preferential use of TRBV28, TRBJ1-2 and TRBJ2-5 was observed in persistent disease, whereas TRBV20-1 and TRBJ2-1 were favored in newly diagnosed disease.

The count of this clonotype is one. Its antigen target is currently unknown. The sample holds no much larger clone one base away, and base qualities are not on file. One read yields weak evidence. Reading the label with the study, this specimen's time point is: persistent/refractory GD, antithyroid drugs over 5 years with positive TRAb. RNA was extracted from PBMCs in TRIzol for both TCR sequencing and RNA sequencing. The diagnosis of Graves' disease followed American Thyroid Association guidelines. Patients for the study were recruited at an endocrinology department in Xi'an, China. From each patient, about 9.7 milliliters of peripheral blood was collected into an EDTA anticoagulant tube. PBMCs were isolated by Ficoll Paque Plus density gradient separation without further T cell sorting. RNA quality was checked with an Agilent 2100 Bioanalyzer and agarose gel, and concentration with a NanoDrop 2000.

The library was produced with multiplex PCR. Sequencing was performed on an Illumina HiSeq 4000. CDR3 regions were amplified by Arm-PCR with iRepertoire HTBI primers to construct TCR beta libraries. Before sequencing, the PCR products went through gel purification. The authors' analysis ran thus. A total of fewer than 70 TRBV and about 13 TRBJ segments were identified across samples and were used for gene usage analysis of CDR3 amino acid clonotypes. COPE and FqMerger were used to merge filtered high-quality paired reads into contigs. Contigs were aligned with BLAST to IMGT TRBV, TRBD and TRBJ reference genes, and CDR3 was defined per IMGT. Clonotypes above 0.1% frequency were classified as highly expanded clones. Shannon entropy was used to measure repertoire diversity, and the Gini coefficient was used to measure V-J evenness. Clonotypes shared by more than one individual were considered public. TCRdb trimmed public reads at Q25 via fastp, called clones via MiXCR and kept in-frame beta chains. CDR3 protein duplicates are merged, each entry listing the most common genes and DNA. TCRdb, rather than the study authors, made the V and J calls. This sample comprises 400,000 to 500,000 distinct CDR3 sequences, about 20% of them detected only once. Jointly, the top ten make up roughly 14% of the sample.

CDR3 length: 10 amino acids, cysteine to phenylalanine. The only DNA kept is the CDR3, 30 bases in frame from the first base. V drops 3 bases and J drops 8 bases, leaving 2 bases in between. CDR1 and CDR2 were assigned from the germline V gene (reference sequence) as DFQATT and SNEGSKA. The sample consisted of peripheral blood mononuclear cells (PBMCs), taken when the disease was refractory, from a patient treated with antithyroid drugs. Rearrangement joined TRBV20-1 to TRBJ1-6; the D gene remains uncertain. This TCR was recovered from a female donor with Graves disease. The CDR3 corresponds to CSARDSPLHF. The bases are TGCAGTGCTAGGGATTCACCCCTCCACTTT.